This T cell receptor (beta chain) derives from a study of blood T cell repertoires in COVID-19. About the research overall: Acute and convalescent COVID-19 samples came from the United States, Italy and Spain. T cells, B-cell-depleted T cells, or PBMCs supplied cDNA or gDNA.

Original data processing: Estimation of nucleated cell counts was performed using reference gene primer amplification. Repertoires were generated with immunoSEQ multiplex PCR, while TCRdb's copy carries only in-frame clones and drops some. The DNA was the basis for D and trimming; V, J and clone size are from that table. The sample holds some 300,000 clones, roughly 90% seen once. Germline V gives CDR1 LNHDA, CDR2 SQIVND (reference sequence). The CDR3 has 14 amino acids. The V end was cut by 3 bases, the J end by 7 bases, with 12 bases between. The Seattle patients, enrolled during active infection, were followed longitudinally.

The rearrangement links TRBV19 to TRBJ1-4; possibly TRBD1 for D (5 bases). The receptor was isolated from a middle-aged woman with COVID-19, enrolled during active disease. The sequencing sample was made of peripheral blood. CDR3 sequence (DNA): TGTGCCAGTAGTATCACGCAGGGAGGTGAAAAACTGTTTTTT. Translated: CASSITQGGEKLFF. Looking up the rest from reference TRBV19 and TRBJ1-4 gives the full variable domain: DGGITQSPKYLFRKEGQNVTLSCEQNLNHDAMYWYRQDPGQGLRLIYYSQIVNDFQKGDIAEGYSVSREKKESFPLTVTSAQKNPTAFYLCASSITQGGEKLFFGSGTQLSVL.